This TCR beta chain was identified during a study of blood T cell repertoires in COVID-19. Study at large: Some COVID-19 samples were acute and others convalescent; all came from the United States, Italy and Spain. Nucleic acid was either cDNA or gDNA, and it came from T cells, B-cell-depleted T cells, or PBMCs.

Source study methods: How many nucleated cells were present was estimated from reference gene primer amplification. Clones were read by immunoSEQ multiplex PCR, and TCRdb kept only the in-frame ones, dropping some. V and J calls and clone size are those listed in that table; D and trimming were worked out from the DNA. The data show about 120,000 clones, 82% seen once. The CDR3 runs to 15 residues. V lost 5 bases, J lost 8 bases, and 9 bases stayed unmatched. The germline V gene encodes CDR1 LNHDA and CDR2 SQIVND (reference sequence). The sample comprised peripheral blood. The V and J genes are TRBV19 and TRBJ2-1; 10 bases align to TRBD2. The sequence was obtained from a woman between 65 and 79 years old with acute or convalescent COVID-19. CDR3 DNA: TGTGCCAGTAGTGTCTCTAGCGGGGGCCGCTATGAGCAGTTCTTC. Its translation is CASSVSSGGRYEQFF.